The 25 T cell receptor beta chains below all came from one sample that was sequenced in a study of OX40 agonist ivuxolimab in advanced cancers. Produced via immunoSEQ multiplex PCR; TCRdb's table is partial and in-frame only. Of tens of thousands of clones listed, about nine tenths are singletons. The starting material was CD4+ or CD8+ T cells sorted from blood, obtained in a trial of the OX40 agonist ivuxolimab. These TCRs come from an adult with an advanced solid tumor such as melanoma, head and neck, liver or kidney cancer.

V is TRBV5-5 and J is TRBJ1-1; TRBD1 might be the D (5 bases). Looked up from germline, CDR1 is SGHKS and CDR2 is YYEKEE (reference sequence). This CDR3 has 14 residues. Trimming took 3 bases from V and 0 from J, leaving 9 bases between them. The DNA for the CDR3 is TGTGCCAGCAGCTGGGACGGATTGAACACTGAAGCTTTCTTT. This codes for CASSWDGLNTEAFF.

The chain's CDR3 is CASSLGEREAFF. CDR3 sequence (DNA): TGTGCCAGCTCACTGGGGGAGAGAGAGGCTTTCTTT. This rearrangement joins TRBV18 to TRBJ1-1, with TRBD1 as a possible D gene (5 bases). Germline values: CDR1 KGHSH, CDR2 LQKENI. The CDR3 is 12 amino acids. V was cut by 4 bases and J by 11 bases, with 14 bases left in between.

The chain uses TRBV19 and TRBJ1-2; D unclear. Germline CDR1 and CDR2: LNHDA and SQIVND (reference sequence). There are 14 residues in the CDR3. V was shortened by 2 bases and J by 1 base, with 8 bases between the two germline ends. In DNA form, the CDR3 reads TGTGCCAGTAGTATACAACAGCTTAACTATGGCTACACCTTC. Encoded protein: CASSIQQLNYGYTF.

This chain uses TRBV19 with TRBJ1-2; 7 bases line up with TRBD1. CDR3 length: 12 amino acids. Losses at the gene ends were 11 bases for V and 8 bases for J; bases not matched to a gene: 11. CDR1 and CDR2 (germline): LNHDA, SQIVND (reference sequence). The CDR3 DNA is TGTGCCGGCTCCTCAGGGGGTCGGGGCTACACCTTC. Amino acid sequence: CAGSSGGRGYTF.

CDR3 protein: CASSIYGVGELFF. For the CDR3, the DNA is TGTGCCAGTAGTATCTATGGTGTCGGGGAGCTGTTTTTT. V is TRBV19 and J is TRBJ2-2; D remains unclear. Germline values: CDR1 LNHDA, CDR2 SQIVND (reference sequence). The CDR3 totals 13 residues. Deletions cut 3 bases from V and 7 bases from J, with 9 bases between.

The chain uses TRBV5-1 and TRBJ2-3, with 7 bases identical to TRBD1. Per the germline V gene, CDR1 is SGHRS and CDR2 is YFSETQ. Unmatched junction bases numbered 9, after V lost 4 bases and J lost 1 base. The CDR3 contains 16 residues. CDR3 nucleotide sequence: TGCGCCAGCAGCACCCTAGGGACAGTTCGCACAGATACGCAGTATTTT. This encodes CASSTLGTVRTDTQYF.

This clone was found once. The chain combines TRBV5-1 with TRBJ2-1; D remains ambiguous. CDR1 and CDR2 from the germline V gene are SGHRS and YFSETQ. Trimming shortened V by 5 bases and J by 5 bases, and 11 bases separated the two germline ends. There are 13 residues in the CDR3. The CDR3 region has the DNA TGCGCCAGCAGGGCGTCCCCCAACAATGAGCAGTTCTTC. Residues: CASRASPNNEQFF. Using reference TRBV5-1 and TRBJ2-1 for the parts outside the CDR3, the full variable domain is KAGVTQTPRYLIKTRGQQVTLSCSPISGHRSVSWYQQTPGQGLQFLFEYFSETQRNKGNFPGRFSGRQFSNSRSEMNVSTLELGDSALYLCASRASPNNEQFFGPGTRLTVL.

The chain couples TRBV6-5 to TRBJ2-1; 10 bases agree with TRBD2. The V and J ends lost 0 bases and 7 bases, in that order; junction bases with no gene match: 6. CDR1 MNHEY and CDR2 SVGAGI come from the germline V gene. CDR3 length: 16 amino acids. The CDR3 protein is CASSYSFLAGVNEQFF. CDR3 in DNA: TGTGCCAGCAGTTACTCCTTTCTAGCGGGAGTTAATGAGCAGTTCTTC.

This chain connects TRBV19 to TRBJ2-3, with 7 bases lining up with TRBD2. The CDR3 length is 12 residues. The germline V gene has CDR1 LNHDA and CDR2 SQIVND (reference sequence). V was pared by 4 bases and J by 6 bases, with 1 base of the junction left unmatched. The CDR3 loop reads CASSTGGDTQYF. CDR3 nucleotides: TGTGCCAGTAGTACCGGGGGGGATACGCAGTATTTT.

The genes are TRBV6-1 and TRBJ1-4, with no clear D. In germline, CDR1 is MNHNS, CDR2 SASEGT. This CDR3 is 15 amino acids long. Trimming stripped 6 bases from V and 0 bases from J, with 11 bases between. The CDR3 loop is CASRGRQSTNEKLFF. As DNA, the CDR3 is TGTGCCAGCAGGGGAAGACAATCAACTAATGAAAAACTGTTTTTT.

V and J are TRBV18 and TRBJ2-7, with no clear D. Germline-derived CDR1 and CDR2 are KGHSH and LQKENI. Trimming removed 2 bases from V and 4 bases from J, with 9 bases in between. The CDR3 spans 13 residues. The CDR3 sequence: CASSPGRGYEQYF. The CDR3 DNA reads TGTGCCAGCTCACCAGGTCGCGGTTACGAGCAGTACTTC.

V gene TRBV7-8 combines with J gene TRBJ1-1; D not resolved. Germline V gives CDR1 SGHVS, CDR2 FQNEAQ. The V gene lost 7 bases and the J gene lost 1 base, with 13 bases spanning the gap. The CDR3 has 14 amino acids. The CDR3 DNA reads TGTGCCAGCACCCACCGGCCGGAGAACACTGAAGCTTTCTTT. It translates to CASTHRPENTEAFF. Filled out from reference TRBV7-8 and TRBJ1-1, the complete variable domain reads GAGVSQSPRYKVAKRGQDVALRCDPISGHVSLFWYQQALGQGPEFLTYFQNEAQLDKSGLPSDRFFAERPEGSVSTLKIQRTQQEDSAVYLCASTHRPENTEAFFGQGTRLTVV.

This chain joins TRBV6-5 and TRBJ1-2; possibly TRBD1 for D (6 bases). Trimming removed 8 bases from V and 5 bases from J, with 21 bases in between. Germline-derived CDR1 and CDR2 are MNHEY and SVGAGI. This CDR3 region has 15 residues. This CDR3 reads CASAVGQGSGYGYTF. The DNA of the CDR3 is TGTGCCAGCGCAGTGGGACAAGGATCAGGTTATGGCTACACCTTC.

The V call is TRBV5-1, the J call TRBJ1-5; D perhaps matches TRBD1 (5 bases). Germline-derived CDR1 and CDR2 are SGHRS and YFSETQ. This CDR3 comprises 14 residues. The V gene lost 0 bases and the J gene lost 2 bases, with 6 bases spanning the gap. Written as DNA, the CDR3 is TGCGCCAGCAGCTTGGTAGGGGGCAATCAGCCCCAGCATTTT. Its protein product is CASSLVGGNQPQHF.

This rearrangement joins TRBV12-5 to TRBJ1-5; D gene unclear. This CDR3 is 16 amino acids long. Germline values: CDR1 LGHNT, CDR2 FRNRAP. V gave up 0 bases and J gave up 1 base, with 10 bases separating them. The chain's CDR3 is CASGLVLGNSNQPQHF. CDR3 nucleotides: TGTGCTAGTGGTTTGGTACTTGGGAACAGCAATCAGCCCCAGCATTTT.

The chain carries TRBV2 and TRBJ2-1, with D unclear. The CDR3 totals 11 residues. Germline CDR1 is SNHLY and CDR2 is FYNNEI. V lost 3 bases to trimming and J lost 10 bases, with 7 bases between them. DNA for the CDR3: TGTGCCAGCAGTGACAGGTACGAGCAGTTCTTC. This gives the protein CASSDRYEQFF.

The CDR3 DNA sequence: TGTGCCAGCAGCTTAGGACACTTGAGCTCCTACAATGAGCAGTTCTTC. Translating gives CASSLGHLSSYNEQFF. The V gene is TRBV11-3, the J gene TRBJ2-1; D gene unclear. The V and J ends lost 1 base and 0 bases respectively, with 10 bases between them. The germline CDR1 and CDR2 sequences are SGHNT and YENEEA. The CDR3 runs to 16 residues.

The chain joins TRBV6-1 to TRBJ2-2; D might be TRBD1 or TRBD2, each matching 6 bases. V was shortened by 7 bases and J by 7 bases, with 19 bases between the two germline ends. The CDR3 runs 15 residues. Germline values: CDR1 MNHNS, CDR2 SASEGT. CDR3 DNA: TGTGCCAGCAACGAACAGGGTGGGACTGGCGGGGAGCTGTTTTTT. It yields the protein CASNEQGGTGGELFF.

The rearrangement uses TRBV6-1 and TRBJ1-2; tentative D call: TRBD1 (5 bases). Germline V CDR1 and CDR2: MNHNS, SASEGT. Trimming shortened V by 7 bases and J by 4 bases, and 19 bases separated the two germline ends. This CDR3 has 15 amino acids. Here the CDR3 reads CASTRRGRDAYGYTF. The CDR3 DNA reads TGTGCCAGCACCCGAAGGGGCCGGGATGCCTATGGCTACACCTTC.

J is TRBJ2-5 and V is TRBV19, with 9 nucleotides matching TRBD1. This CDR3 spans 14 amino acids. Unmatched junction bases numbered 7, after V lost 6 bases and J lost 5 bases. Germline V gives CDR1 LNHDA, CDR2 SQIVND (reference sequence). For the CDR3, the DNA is TGTGCCAGTAGGGGAACAGGGGGCGGGGAGACCCAGTACTTC. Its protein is CASRGTGGGETQYF.

CDR3 coding DNA: TGTGCCAGCAGCGTAGCCGCGGGACAGGTGAACACTGAAGCTTTCTTT. This gives the protein CASSVAAGQVNTEAFF. V is TRBV9 and J is TRBJ1-1; TRBD1 matches 8 bases. The J segment lost 0 bases and the V segment lost 0 bases, leaving 4 bases of the junction unmatched. The germline gives CDR1 SGDLS, CDR2 YYNGEE. The CDR3 runs 16 residues.

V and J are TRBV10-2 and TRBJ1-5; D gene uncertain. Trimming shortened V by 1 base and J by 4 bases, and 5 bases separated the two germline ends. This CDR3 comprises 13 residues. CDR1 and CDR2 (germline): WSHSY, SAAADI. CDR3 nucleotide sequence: TGCGCCAGCAGTGAGTTACAGAATCAGCCCCAGCATTTT. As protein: CASSELQNQPQHF.

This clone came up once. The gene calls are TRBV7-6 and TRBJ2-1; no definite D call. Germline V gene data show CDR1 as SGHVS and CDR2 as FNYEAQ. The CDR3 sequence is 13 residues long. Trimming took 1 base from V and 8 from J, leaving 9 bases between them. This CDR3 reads CASSLVIGDEQFF. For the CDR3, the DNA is TGTGCCAGCAGCTTAGTCATTGGGGATGAGCAGTTCTTC.

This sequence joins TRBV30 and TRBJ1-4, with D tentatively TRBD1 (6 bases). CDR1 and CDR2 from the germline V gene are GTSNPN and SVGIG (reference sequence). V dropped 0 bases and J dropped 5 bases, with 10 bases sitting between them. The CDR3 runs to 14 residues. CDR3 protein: CAWSVKRGNEKLFF. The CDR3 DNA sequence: TGTGCCTGGAGTGTAAAAAGGGGGAATGAAAAACTGTTTTTT.

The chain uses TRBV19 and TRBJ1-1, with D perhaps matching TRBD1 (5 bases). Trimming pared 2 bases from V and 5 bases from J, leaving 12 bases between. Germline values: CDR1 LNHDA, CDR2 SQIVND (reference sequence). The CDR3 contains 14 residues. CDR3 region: CASSIRGSETEAFF. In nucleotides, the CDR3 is TGTGCCAGTAGTATACGGGGGTCGGAGACTGAAGCTTTCTTT.